Sequencing of this TCR beta chain was carried out in a study of cytomegalovirus exposure and HLA in healthy donors. Study-wide results and limits: Sequencing depth roughly uniform across donors was assumed in presence/absence analyses. In a later analysis, 16,951 TCR beta sequences were associated with HLA alleles at 0.05 false discovery rate.

Both 60 Vbeta primers and 13 Jbeta primers went into the PCR. TCRdb's table, derived via immunoSEQ multiplex PCR, lists solely in-frame clones and lacks some. The data show some 170,000 clones, around 75% seen once. It was healthy bone marrow donors who served as donors. As regards this clone: Its antigen is unidentified.

Germline V CDR1 and CDR2: SGHVS, FQNEAQ. There are 16 residues in the CDR3. The V segment lost 7 bases and the J segment 1 base; nucleotides outside the gene matches: 12. This receptor was identified in a female donor in good health and CMV-seronegative. Sequences were obtained from PBMCs. The chain is built from TRBV7-8 and TRBJ1-1, with TRBD1 matching over 7 bases. The CDR3 DNA reads as TGTGCCAGCATCCAAAGGTGGGGACAGTCGAACACTGAAGCTTTCTTT. Residues: CASIQRWGQSNTEAFF. The full variable domain, rest sourced from reference TRBV7-8 and TRBJ1-1, is GAGVSQSPRYKVAKRGQDVALRCDPISGHVSLFWYQQALGQGPEFLTYFQNEAQLDKSGLPSDRFFAERPEGSVSTLKIQRTQQEDSAVYLCASIQRWGQSNTEAFFGQGTRLTVV.